These 21 T cell receptor beta chains originate from one sample sequenced in a study of T-cell reconstitution after alpha-beta-depleted transplantation in children. A TCRbeta library incorporating unique molecular identifiers was prepared. TCRdb passed the PCR reads through MiXCR, listing each CDR3 protein once. The table shows about 460,000 distinct CDR3 sequences, with approximately 13% occurring only once. The sample in question was PBMCs from the stem cell graft donor, obtained from the stem cell graft. These receptors came from a human donor who donated a stem cell graft to a child with combined immunodeficiency.

This clonotype was recorded at least ten times. The chain couples TRBV7-3 to TRBJ1-1; D not resolved. The V end lost 0 bases, the J end lost 3 bases, and 5 bases lay between the germline ends. The CDR3 is 13 amino acids. Germline assignment: CDR1 SGHTA and CDR2 FQGTGA. The CDR3 loop reads CASSLTTDTEAFF. Here the CDR3 DNA reads TGTGCCAGCAGCTTAACGACCGACACTGAAGCTTTCTTT.

The CDR3, as DNA: TGTGCCAGCAGCTGGGGTTCCGGGACAGGGGGTTTGGAGCAGTACTTC. Amino acids: CASSWGSGTGGLEQYF. V gene TRBV7-9 combines with J gene TRBJ2-7; TRBD1 agrees at 11 bases. V was clipped by 4 bases and J by 7 bases; unmatched bases: 12. This CDR3 spans 16 amino acids. From germline, CDR1 is SEHNR and CDR2 FQNEAQ (reference sequence).

This clonotype was recorded a few times. The gene calls are TRBV9 and TRBJ2-3; TRBD2 matches 14 bases. CDR1 SGDLS and CDR2 YYNGEE come from the germline V gene. Trimming at V came to 0 bases and at J to 1 base, leaving 7 bases not matched to a gene. This CDR3 is 19 amino acids long. The DNA of the CDR3 is TGTGCCAGCAGCGTAGGCGGGACTAGCGGGAGAGTTGGCACAGATACGCAGTATTTT. Amino acid sequence: CASSVGGTSGRVGTDTQYF.

The CDR3 region is CAIGSGLAAYNEQFF. The CDR3, as DNA: TGTGCCATCGGCTCTGGACTAGCGGCCTACAATGAGCAGTTCTTC. This chain connects TRBV21-1 to TRBJ2-1; TRBD2 reflects the table's D call only, with no check against the DNA. TRBV21-1 is described as a pseudogene. The CDR3 spans 15 residues.

This clonotype was seen more than once but under ten times. This chain links TRBV7-2 with TRBJ2-7; D uncertain. The CDR3 consists of 15 residues. The V gene's germline CDR1 is SGHTA and CDR2 FQGNSA. Trimming removed 5 bases from V and 3 bases from J, with 17 bases in between. CDR3 bases: TGTGCCAGCAGCGCAGGCGGCAGCTCCTTCTACGAGCAGTACTTC. Protein product: CASSAGGSSFYEQYF.

This clonotype turned up a few times. The chain combines TRBV29-1 with TRBJ2-7; D is perhaps TRBD1 (6 bases). The CDR3 runs 12 residues. The germline V and J ends were trimmed by 6 bases and 2 bases, with 11 bases remaining between them. Germline values: CDR1 SQVTM, CDR2 ANQGSEA. The CDR3 DNA sequence: TGCAGCGTCAGGGACACTACCTACGAGCAGTACTTC. It is translated as CSVRDTTYEQYF.

The chain recombines TRBV6-2 or TRBV6-3 with TRBJ2-3; TRBD2 matches 11 bases. This CDR3 has 16 residues. Germline V gene sequence: CDR1 MNHEY, CDR2 SVGEGT. J lost 6 bases, V lost 5 bases, and 10 bases had no gene match. The CDR3 here is CASSPTSGTGRDTQYF. As DNA, the CDR3 is TGTGCCAGCAGTCCGACTAGCGGGACGGGTCGGGATACGCAGTATTTT.

This clonotype has just a few counts. The rearrangement links TRBV6-4 to TRBJ2-1; 10 nucleotides align to TRBD2. V lost 7 bases and J lost 8; bases outside the gene matches: 11. Germline-derived CDR1 and CDR2 are MRHNA and SNTAGT. The CDR3 spans 15 residues. CDR3 nucleotide sequence: TGTGCCAGCAAGACCACAGCGGGAGGGAGTGATGAGCAGTTCTTC. This translates into CASKTTAGGSDEQFF.

This clonotype was detected many times. The chain uses TRBV15 and TRBJ2-3, with TRBD2 as a possible D gene (6 bases). The germline gives CDR1 LNHNV, CDR2 YYDKDF (reference sequence). V lost 5 bases and J lost 0, with 12 bases in between. The CDR3 is made up of 15 amino acids. The CDR3 nucleotides read TGTGCCACCAGCTCGGAGGGAACTAGCACAGATACGCAGTATTTT. Protein product: CATSSEGTSTDTQYF. The whole variable domain, remainder taken from reference TRBV15 and TRBJ2-3, is DAMVIQNPRYQVTQFGKPVTLSCSQTLNHNVMYWYQQKSSQAPKLLFHYYDKDFNNEADTPDNFQSRRPNTSFCFLDIRSPGLGDTAMYLCATSSEGTSTDTQYFGPGTRLTVL.

This clonotype was seen a handful of times. This chain joins TRBV30 and TRBJ1-2; no reliable D call. Germline CDR1 GTSNPN, CDR2 SVGIG (reference sequence). The CDR3 contains 11 residues. V lost 4 bases and J 7 bases, leaving 10 bases between the germline ends. CDR3 protein: CAWNRPGGYTF. DNA of the CDR3: TGTGCCTGGAACCGACCGGGTGGCTACACCTTC.

A few counts support this clonotype. The V gene is TRBV7-3, the J gene TRBJ2-2; no clear D. V was trimmed by 2 bases and J by 7 bases, leaving 17 bases between them. The CDR3 consists of 16 residues. Per germline, CDR1 SGHTA and CDR2 FQGTGA. The CDR3 DNA follows: TGTGCCAGCAGCTTATTCTCGGGCGGTAGAGACGGGGAGCTGTTTTTT. Protein sequence: CASSLFSGGRDGELFF. The full variable domain, with the rest looked up from reference TRBV7-3 and TRBJ2-2, is GAGVSQTPSNKVTEKGKYVELRCDPISGHTALYWYRQSLGQGPEFLIYFQGTGAADDSGLPNDRFFAVRPEGSVSTLKIQRTERGDSAVYLCASSLFSGGRDGELFFGEGSRLTVL.

In this sample, this clonotype turned up many times. This chain connects TRBV5-5 to TRBJ2-3; possibly TRBD1 for D (6 bases). The ends were cut back, 3 bases at V and 4 bases at J, with 18 bases in the middle. Per the germline V gene, CDR1 is SGHKS and CDR2 is YYEKEE (reference sequence). This CDR3 region has 16 residues. The CDR3 sequence: CASSSPGTSWPDTQYF. The CDR3 DNA reads as TGTGCCAGCAGCTCGCCAGGGACATCCTGGCCAGATACGCAGTATTTT.

This clonotype was seen ten or more times. V is TRBV6-2 or TRBV6-3 and J is TRBJ1-1; no clear D gene. CDR1 is MNHEY and CDR2 is SVGEGT in the germline V gene. The CDR3 covers 16 residues. The V and J ends lost 5 bases and 1 base respectively, with 17 bases between them. The CDR3 nucleotides are TGTGCCAGCAGTAGGAGAATCCAGACCGGGAACACTGAAGCTTTCTTT. Translated: CASSRRIQTGNTEAFF.

This sequence joins TRBV7-9 and TRBJ2-6, with no clear D. The CDR3 has 15 amino acids. V was pared by 5 bases and J by 3 bases, with 11 bases between. Germline V gives CDR1 SEHNR, CDR2 FQNEAQ (reference sequence). The CDR3 DNA reads as TGTGCCAGCAGCCCCGCTTTGGTTGGGGCCAACGTCCTGACTTTC. Its protein is CASSPALVGANVLTF.

A few counts support this clonotype. V usage is TRBV29-1 and J usage is TRBJ2-7; the match to TRBD1 covers 9 bases. The CDR3 is made up of 13 amino acids. CDR1 and CDR2 from the germline V gene are SQVTM and ANQGSEA. V lost 3 bases and J lost 5; bases outside the gene matches: 5. Here the CDR3 reads CSVDGTGRDEQYF. CDR3 in DNA: TGCAGCGTTGATGGGACAGGGAGAGACGAGCAGTACTTC.

The rearrangement uses TRBV10-3 and TRBJ1-1; D is undetermined. The CDR3 loop spans 12 amino acids. V was clipped by 6 bases and J by 5 bases, with 10 bases between them. The germline gives CDR1 ENHRY, CDR2 SYGVKD. The CDR3 nucleotides read TGTGCCATCAGCGCGTTGGGAACTGAAGCTTTCTTT. This gives the protein CAISALGTEAFF.

V and J are TRBV27 and TRBJ2-7; a possible D gene is TRBD2 (6 bases). The germline V gene encodes CDR1 MNHEY and CDR2 SMNVEV (reference sequence). The CDR3 contains 15 residues. Trimming took 2 bases from V and 2 from J, leaving 13 bases between them. The CDR3 region has the DNA TGTGCCAGCAGTTTAGGTGGGTCGGGGGCCTACGAGCAGTACTTC. Encoded protein: CASSLGGSGAYEQYF.

The chain links TRBV2 to TRBJ1-1; D not certain. The V and J ends lost 4 bases and 1 base respectively, with 10 bases between them. Germline V gene lookup returns CDR1 SNHLY and CDR2 FYNNEI. CDR3 length equals 14 residues. DNA for the CDR3: TGTGCCAGCAGTGCCCCGGACGGGAACACTGAAGCTTTCTTT. This sequence encodes CASSAPDGNTEAFF.

This clonotype has only one observation. The J gene is TRBJ2-1, the V gene TRBV29-1; TRBD2 agrees at 13 bases. Looked up from germline, CDR1 is SQVTM and CDR2 is ANQGSEA. The CDR3 is 14 amino acids. Trimming took 7 bases from V and 2 from J; bases not matched to a gene: 2. The DNA for the CDR3 is TGCAGCGCCGGGACTAGCGGGACCTACAATGAGCAGTTCTTC. Encoded protein: CSAGTSGTYNEQFF.

A few counts support this clonotype. V gene TRBV18 combines with J gene TRBJ2-3, with 8 positions matching TRBD1. J gave up 3 bases and V 1 base, and 3 bases lay outside the gene matches. Germline V lookup: CDR1 KGHSH, CDR2 LQKENI. CDR3 size: 15 residues. In DNA form, the CDR3 reads TGTGCCAGCTCACCACTAGGACAGGGAACAGATACGCAGTATTTT. Amino acids: CASSPLGQGTDTQYF.

This clonotype was recorded a few times. This chain uses TRBV24-1 with TRBJ2-1; D is possibly TRBD1 (7 bases). V was cut by 4 bases and J by 7 bases, with 16 bases left in between. The CDR3 has 15 residues. Germline V gene lookup returns CDR1 KGHDR and CDR2 SFDVKD. Written as DNA, the CDR3 is TGTGCCACCAGTGACCCCAGGGGGGTTTGGAATGAGCAGTTCTTC. This gives the protein CATSDPRGVWNEQFF.